These T cell receptor beta chains were read from a single sample in a study of T cell responses to AZD1222 COVID-19 vaccine. The assay was immunoSEQ multiplex PCR, and TCRdb's table has in-frame clones only and misses some. The sample has more than 85,000 clones, about 90% seen once. Sequencing was performed on peripheral blood, taken 28 days after the second AZD1222 dose. The receptors here all came from an adult who received the AZD1222 COVID-19 vaccine. Both conserved end residues are part of each CDR3. Each record gives: clone size, D gene, J gene, V gene, CDR3 DNA, CDR3 protein. A D gene is named only where the DNA matches it firmly. The size of a clone is reported for some rows only, either as once, few or many, or as a class for expanded clones.

NA,NA,TRBJ2-1,TRBV4-1,TGCGCCAGCAGCACCCCAACCCGGGACTTAAGGCGGGTTAACAATGAGCAGTTCTTC,CASSTPTRDLRRVNNEQFF
NA,TRBD1,TRBJ2-1,TRBV6-4,TGTGCCAGCAGTGACGGGACAGGGGGCAATGAGCAGTTCTTC,CASSDGTGGNEQFF
few,TRBD1,TRBJ2-2,TRBV18,TGTGCCAGCTCATCTCGTGCACAGGGGCCCGGGGAGCTGTTTTTT,CASSSRAQGPGELFF
NA,NA,TRBJ1-1,TRBV2,TGTGCCAGCAGTATCCTCCTTAACACTGAAGCTTTCTTT,CASSILLNTEAFF
NA,TRBD2,TRBJ2-5,TRBV2,TGTGCCAGCAGTCCCCGACTAGCGGGAGCAGGGGAGACCCAGTACTTC,CASSPRLAGAGETQYF
NA,NA,TRBJ2-7,TRBV9,TGTGCCAGCAGCGTAGGTGGGAGTGTCTACGAGCAGTACTTC,CASSVGGSVYEQYF
NA,TRBD1,TRBJ1-5,TRBV6-5,TGTGCCAGCAGCACGACAGGGACCGGGCAGCCCCAGCATTTT,CASSTTGTGQPQHF
NA,NA,TRBJ2-7,TRBV25-1,TGTGCCAGCAGTGATTCGACGGGAGTCCCCGAGCAGTACTTC,CASSDSTGVPEQYF
NA,NA,TRBJ2-7,TRBV20-1,TGCAGTGCTAAAGTTATGGGCGAGCAGTACTTC,CSAKVMGEQYF
NA,NA,TRBJ2-5,TRBV5-4,TGTGCCAGCAGCCCCTTCGGTCGGAGCCAAGAGACCCAGTACTTC,CASSPFGRSQETQYF
NA,NA,TRBJ2-5,TRBV29-1,TGCAGCGTTGTTCCGAGACCGACGAGTCGCGGGACCCAGTACTTC,CSVVPRPTSRGTQYF
NA,NA,TRBJ1-1,TRBV29-1,TGCAGCGCCGGGACGGGAAACACTGAAGCTTTCTTT,CSAGTGNTEAFF
NA,NA,TRBJ2-7,TRBV6-4,TGTGCCAGCAGTGACTCGCGGGAGAGGGGGAACGAGCAGTACTTC,CASSDSRERGNEQYF
NA,TRBD2,TRBJ2-2,TRBV9,TGTGCCAGCAGCGTAGCGGGAGCGGGAGGTTACACCGGGGAGCTGTTTTTT,CASSVAGAGGYTGELFF
few,NA,TRBJ2-5,TRBV12-3/TRBV12-4,TGTGCCAGCAGAGAACCCCTCGGGACCCAGTACTTC,CASREPLGTQYF
NA,NA,TRBJ2-7,TRBV29-1,TGCAGCGTCGACCGGGGGCAGGGGGGATACGAGCAGTACTTC,CSVDRGQGGYEQYF
NA,NA,TRBJ2-3,TRBV11-2,TGTGCCAGCAGCTTAGGTACAGGCACAGATACGCAGTATTTT,CASSLGTGTDTQYF
NA,NA,TRBJ2-4,TRBV6-5,TGTGCCAGCAGTTCCGCAGGGAACATTCAGTACTTC,CASSSAGNIQYF
NA,NA,TRBJ2-7,TRBV6-5,TGTGCCAGCAGTTACCCTGGGACGGCCCCCGGCGAGCAGTACTTC,CASSYPGTAPGEQYF
NA,TRBD2,TRBJ2-1,TRBV2,TGTGCCAGCAGTGACCCGACTAGCGGGAGCAATCGAGACCACAATGAGCAGTTCTTC,CASSDPTSGSNRDHNEQFF
once,NA,TRBJ1-1,TRBV6-5,TGTGCCAGCAGGTTTGGGGGGGTAAACACTGAAGCTTTCTTT,CASRFGGVNTEAFF
once,NA,TRBJ2-2,TRBV9,TGTGCCAGCAGCGTACAGGCTCGGTCTAGCGTCCAAGGGGAGCTGTTTTTT,CASSVQARSSVQGELFF
NA,NA,TRBJ1-5,TRBV7-6,TGTGCCAGCAGCTCACAGGGTAGTATCAATCAGCCCCAGCATTTT,CASSSQGSINQPQHF
NA,NA,TRBJ1-1,TRBV10-1,TGCGCCAGCAGTGAGTCGGAGGGGGGATACACTGAAGCTTTCTTT,CASSESEGGYTEAFF
NA,TRBD1,TRBJ2-7,TRBV5-3,TGTGCCAGAAGCCCTCCGTGCAGGGGGTCCCACGAGCAGTACTTC,CARSPPCRGSHEQYF
NA,NA,TRBJ2-1,TRBV29-1,TGCAGCGTTGATAACGCCCCTTCGAGGGATGAGCAGTTCTTC,CSVDNAPSRDEQFF
NA,NA,TRBJ2-2,TRBV5-1,TGCGCCAGCAGCCCGGGCTCCGGGGAGCTGTTTTTT,CASSPGSGELFF
NA,NA,TRBJ1-2,TRBV6-5,TGTGCCAGTTCGTACATGATGGATGCTGACTATGGCTACACCTTC,CASSYMMDADYGYTF
NA,TRBD1,TRBJ1-6,TRBV6-2/TRBV6-3,TGTGCCAGCAGTTACCAACAGGGGGGTAATTCACCCCTCCACTTT,CASSYQQGGNSPLHF
NA,TRBD2,TRBJ2-1,TRBV28,TGTGCCAGCACTCCTTCGCTAGCGGCATCGTTGGAGTTCTTC,CASTPSLAASLEFF
NA,TRBD2,TRBJ2-5,TRBV3-1/TRBV3-2,TGTGCCAGCAGCCAAGATAGGGTTGTGGCTAGCGGGGGGGAGACCCAGTACTTC,CASSQDRVVASGGETQYF
NA,NA,TRBJ2-7,TRBV5-1,TGCGCCAGCAGCTTGGAGGCGACAGGATACTCCTACGAGCAGTACTTC,CASSLEATGYSYEQYF
NA,NA,TRBJ1-6,TRBV6-1,TGTGCCAGCAGTGAAATGCTGGGTAATAATTCACCCCTCCACTTT,CASSEMLGNNSPLHF
NA,NA,TRBJ2-1,TRBV7-8,TGTGCCAGCAGCTTAGAGGCGGGACTTAGCTCCTACAATGAGCAGTTCTTC,CASSLEAGLSSYNEQFF
NA,TRBD1,TRBJ1-2,TRBV6-4,TGTGCCAGCAGCGCCGGACAGGGGGACGGCTACACCTTC,CASSAGQGDGYTF
NA,NA,TRBJ2-2,TRBV29-1,TGCAGCGTTAAACTAATCCGGGGCTCCGGGGAGCTGTTTTTT,CSVKLIRGSGELFF
NA,NA,TRBJ1-5,TRBV19,TGTGCCAGTAGTATAGTGGGGGGACAGCCCCAGCATTTT,CASSIVGGQPQHF
NA,NA,TRBJ1-2,TRBV15,TGTGCCACCTCCCCCACTGGGGACTATGGCTACACCTTC,CATSPTGDYGYTF
NA,NA,TRBJ1-4,TRBV25-1,TGTGCCAGCAGTTCCACCACGGGGGCAGAATATGAAAAACTGTTTTTT,CASSSTTGAEYEKLFF
NA,NA,TRBJ2-5,TRBV4-1,TGCGCCAGCAGCCACCAAACCGGGACCGGGAAAGAGACCCAGTACTTC,CASSHQTGTGKETQYF
once,NA,TRBJ1-1,TRBV9,TGTGCCAGCAGCGTAGAGGGACATGGGGTCACTGAAGCTTTCTTT,CASSVEGHGVTEAFF
NA,NA,TRBJ1-4,TRBV5-1,TGCGCCAGCAGCTTGAACAGGAATAATGAAAAACTGTTTTTT,CASSLNRNNEKLFF